The 23 T cell receptor beta chains presented below share a single source sample, sequenced in a study of blood T cell repertoires in COVID-19. The data were produced by immunoSEQ multiplex PCR, yet TCRdb's version contains in-frame clones alone and is incomplete. The sample gives 130,000 to 150,000 clones, 79% of which show up once; approximately 3.6% is in the top ten. The sequencing input was peripheral blood. Receptors were obtained from a man in his 60s with acute or convalescent COVID-19.

The chain recombines TRBV3-1 (or the pseudogene TRBV3-2) with TRBJ2-7; possibly TRBD2 for D (6 bases). Germline loops: CDR1 LGHDT, CDR2 YNNKEL (reference sequence). Between the trimmed V and J ends, which lost 4 bases and 7 bases, there was a span of 26 bases. This CDR3 is built from 17 residues. The CDR3 sequence: CASSLMGPLAITGEQYF. The CDR3 DNA reads TGTGCCAGCAGCCTAATGGGTCCGCTAGCGATTACCGGGGAGCAGTACTTC.

The chain recombines TRBV15 with TRBJ2-3, with D hard to call. Germline CDR1 and CDR2: LNHNV and YYDKDF (reference sequence). V was clipped by 0 bases and J by 1 base, with 8 bases between them. CDR3 length: 15 residues. The CDR3 spells CATSRDLSGTDTQYF. For the CDR3, the DNA is TGTGCCACCAGCAGAGATCTGAGCGGCACAGATACGCAGTATTTT.

The chain carries TRBV11-2 and TRBJ1-2; unclear D gene. V shed 0 bases and J shed 5 bases, with 4 bases lying between them. Germline lookup yields CDR1 SGHAT and CDR2 FQNNGV. The CDR3 consists of 12 residues. The CDR3 loop is CASSLERYGYTF. The CDR3 DNA reads as TGTGCCAGCAGCTTAGAACGGTATGGCTACACCTTC.

V and J are TRBV21-1 and TRBJ1-2; TRBD1, as called in the table, went unchecked against the DNA. TRBV21-1 represents a pseudogene. The CDR3 consists of 15 residues. The CDR3 loop is CASRRQGANSYGYTF. CDR3 DNA: TGTGCCAGCAGGCGACAGGGGGCTAACTCCTATGGCTACACCTTC.

The chain employs TRBV29-1 and TRBJ2-7; a weak D match, TRBD2 (6 bases). Between the trimmed V and J ends, which lost 0 bases and 3 bases, there was a span of 18 bases. Germline V lookup: CDR1 SQVTM, CDR2 ANQGSEA. CDR3 size: 16 residues. The CDR3 bases are TGCAGCGTTGAAGAGTGGTTGGAGGGGCATGTCTACGAGCAGTACTTC. It yields the protein CSVEEWLEGHVYEQYF.

The chain has TRBV2 and TRBJ2-1, with 7 bases identical to TRBD2. V gave up 5 bases and J gave up 1 base; unmatched junction bases: 2. The CDR3 extends over 14 amino acids. CDR1 and CDR2 (germline): SNHLY, FYNNEI. The CDR3 reads CASSWTSSYNEQFF. The CDR3, as DNA: TGTGCCAGCAGTTGGACTAGTTCCTACAATGAGCAGTTCTTC. The whole variable domain, remainder taken from reference TRBV2 and TRBJ2-1, is EPEVTQTPSHQVTQMGQEVILRCVPISNHLYFYWYRQILGQKVEFLVSFYNNEISEKSEIFDDQFSVERPDGSNFTLKIRSTKLEDSAMYFCASSWTSSYNEQFFGPGTRLTVL.

The chain recombines TRBV10-3 with TRBJ2-7; 11 bases map to TRBD1. CDR3 size: 17 residues. Germline CDR1 reads ENHRY; CDR2 reads SYGVKD. The ends lost 2 bases at V and 2 bases at J; junction bases unmatched: 8. The CDR3 is CAISEAQGQGVTYEQYF. The CDR3 nucleotides are TGTGCCATCAGTGAGGCGCAGGGACAGGGGGTGACCTACGAGCAGTACTTC.

The chain combines TRBV6-2 or TRBV6-3 with TRBJ1-5, with D hard to call. The germline gives CDR1 MNHEY, CDR2 SVGEGT. There are 14 residues in the CDR3. V shed 7 bases and J shed 1 base, with 11 bases lying between them. Here the CDR3 reads CASTPGNSNQPQHF. Here the CDR3 DNA reads TGTGCCAGCACCCCCGGGAACAGCAATCAGCCCCAGCATTTT.

V is TRBV4-1 and J is TRBJ2-1; TRBD1 matches 10 bases. Trimming removed 0 bases from V and 9 bases from J; junction bases left unmatched: 5. The V gene's germline CDR1 is MGHRA and CDR2 YSYEKL. The CDR3 has 15 amino acids. The CDR3 spells CASSQEGQGIGEQFF. CDR3 DNA sequence: TGCGCCAGCAGCCAAGAGGGACAGGGGATCGGTGAGCAGTTCTTC.

The chain couples TRBV4-3 to TRBJ1-2; 9 bases agree with TRBD1. Per germline, CDR1 LGHNA and CDR2 YSLEER. The trim removed 4 bases at V and 4 bases at J, leaving 4 bases unmatched. CDR3 length: 14 amino acids. For the CDR3, the DNA is TGCGCCAGCAGCCCGGGGGACAGGGCCTATGGCTACACCTTC. Protein: CASSPGDRAYGYTF.

This chain uses TRBV19 with TRBJ2-5, with a possible D match to TRBD2 (6 bases). Per the germline V gene, CDR1 is LNHDA and CDR2 is SQIVND (reference sequence). The CDR3 totals 13 residues. V lost 9 bases and J 4 bases, leaving 15 bases between the germline ends. CDR3: CASTPDGRETQYF. The CDR3 region has the DNA TGTGCCAGCACCCCCGACGGGAGAGAGACCCAGTACTTC. Full variable domain (rest looked up from reference TRBV19 and TRBJ2-5): DGGITQSPKYLFRKEGQNVTLSCEQNLNHDAMYWYRQDPGQGLRLIYYSQIVNDFQKGDIAEGYSVSREKKESFPLTVTSAQKNPTAFYLCASTPDGRETQYFGPGTRLLVL.

V gene TRBV5-1 combines with J gene TRBJ1-2, with 7 bases aligning to TRBD1. Per the germline V gene, CDR1 is SGHRS and CDR2 is YFSETQ. The ends lost 0 bases at V and 2 bases at J; junction bases unmatched: 4. This CDR3 has 15 residues. The CDR3 here is CASSLEAGGNYGYTF. DNA of the CDR3: TGCGCCAGCAGCTTGGAGGCAGGGGGGAACTATGGCTACACCTTC.

This clone showed up just once. The chain links TRBV27 to TRBJ2-1; 10 bases match TRBD2. V lost 2 bases and J lost 2; bases outside the gene matches: 0. The CDR3 sequence is 15 residues long. Germline CDR1 is MNHEY and CDR2 is SMNVEV (reference sequence). CDR3 sequence: CASSLSGRAYNEQFF. The CDR3 DNA is TGTGCCAGCAGTTTAAGCGGGAGGGCCTACAATGAGCAGTTCTTC.

The gene calls are TRBV15 and TRBJ1-4; D is unclear. The CDR3 contains 15 residues. V gave up 1 base and J gave up 8 bases, with 14 bases separating them. CDR1 and CDR2 from the germline V gene are LNHNV and YYDKDF (reference sequence). CDR3 coding DNA: TGTGCCACCAGCAGAGCGTTAGATGTTTACGAAAAACTGTTTTTT. Translation: CATSRALDVYEKLFF. Complete variable domain (other parts from reference TRBV15 and TRBJ1-4): DAMVIQNPRYQVTQFGKPVTLSCSQTLNHNVMYWYQQKSSQAPKLLFHYYDKDFNNEADTPDNFQSRRPNTSFCFLDIRSPGLGDTAMYLCATSRALDVYEKLFFGSGTQLSVL.

The gene calls are TRBV28 and TRBJ2-2, with D perhaps matching TRBD1 (7 bases). Per germline, CDR1 MDHEN and CDR2 SYDVKM. V lost 3 bases to trimming and J lost 5 bases, with 13 bases between them. The CDR3 is 15 residues long. CDR3 DNA sequence: TGTGCCAGCAGTTTCCTGACAGGGAGGACCGGGGAGCTGTTTTTT. Its protein product is CASSFLTGRTGELFF.

The chain couples TRBV6-2 or TRBV6-3 to TRBJ1-2; D remains ambiguous. The V gene's germline CDR1 is MNHEY and CDR2 SVGEGT. This CDR3 is 13 amino acids long. Between the trimmed V and J ends, which lost 3 bases and 6 bases, there was a span of 11 bases. The chain's CDR3 is CASSYRGPDGYTF. The CDR3 DNA sequence: TGTGCCAGCAGTTATCGGGGTCCGGATGGCTACACCTTC.

The chain is built from TRBV4-3 and TRBJ1-4, with TRBD1 matching 10 bases. V lost 5 bases, J lost 0 bases, and 6 bases stayed unmatched. Germline values: CDR1 LGHNA, CDR2 YSLEER. The CDR3 extends over 17 amino acids. The CDR3 region is CASSSSGTGATNEKLFF. For the CDR3, the DNA is TGCGCCAGCAGCAGCTCCGGGACAGGGGCAACTAATGAAAAACTGTTTTTT.

The chain joins TRBV15 to TRBJ2-1; 7 nucleotides align to TRBD1. The length of the CDR3 is 17 residues. Germline V gives CDR1 LNHNV, CDR2 YYDKDF (reference sequence). The V segment lost 2 bases and the J segment 0 bases; nucleotides outside the gene matches: 7. CDR3 sequence reads: CATSRPGTASSYNEQFF. The DNA of the CDR3 is TGTGCCACCAGCAGACCCGGGACAGCGAGCTCCTACAATGAGCAGTTCTTC.

The chain links TRBV19 to TRBJ2-7; 14 bases map to TRBD2. Germline V gives CDR1 LNHDA, CDR2 SQIVND (reference sequence). V dropped 0 bases and J dropped 6; count of bases not matched to a gene: 4. The CDR3 consists of 16 residues. The CDR3: CASSIDGTSGRAEQYF. Written as DNA, the CDR3 is TGTGCCAGTAGTATAGACGGGACTAGCGGGAGAGCCGAGCAGTACTTC.

The V call is TRBV7-3, the J call TRBJ1-1, with D uncertain. Germline CDR1 reads SGHTA; CDR2 reads FQGTGA. The length of the CDR3 is 13 residues. V dropped 2 bases and J dropped 2 bases, with 6 bases sitting between them. The CDR3 spells CASSLGRNTEAFF. The CDR3 DNA reads TGTGCCAGCAGCTTAGGGCGCAACACTGAAGCTTTCTTT.

V gene TRBV11-3 combines with J gene TRBJ2-3; the match to TRBD2 covers 9 bases. The CDR3 is made up of 14 amino acids. J was trimmed by 6 bases and V by 1 base; bases with no gene match: 2. Germline V lookup: CDR1 SGHNT, CDR2 YENEEA. CDR3: CASSLGLAADTQYF. CDR3 sequence (DNA): TGTGCCAGCAGCTTAGGACTAGCGGCCGATACGCAGTATTTT.

The chain uses TRBV19 and TRBJ2-6, with 14 bases aligning to TRBD2. CDR3 length equals 19 residues. Losses at the gene ends were 5 bases for V and 3 bases for J; bases not matched to a gene: 9. Germline values: CDR1 LNHDA, CDR2 SQIVND (reference sequence). CDR3 DNA sequence: TGTGCCAGTAGTCCTCCCCGACTAGCGGGAGGGGTTGGGGCCAACGTCCTGACTTTC. Translating gives CASSPPRLAGGVGANVLTF. The whole variable domain, remainder taken from reference TRBV19 and TRBJ2-6, is DGGITQSPKYLFRKEGQNVTLSCEQNLNHDAMYWYRQDPGQGLRLIYYSQIVNDFQKGDIAEGYSVSREKKESFPLTVTSAQKNPTAFYLCASSPPRLAGGVGANVLTFGAGSRLTVL.

This clone was seen only a few times. Other DNA sequences in this sample translate to the same CDR3. This chain connects TRBV9 to TRBJ1-6; D gene unclear. CDR1 SGDLS and CDR2 YYNGEE come from the germline V gene. The V gene lost 4 bases and the J gene lost 5 bases, with 10 bases spanning the gap. The CDR3 length is 14 residues. The CDR3 bases are TGTGCCAGCAGCCTCACGGGTGATAATTCACCCCTCCACTTT. Translating it yields CASSLTGDNSPLHF.